This TCR beta chain came from a study of cytomegalovirus exposure and HLA in healthy donors. Overall study results and limits: Among CMV-associated TCR beta chains, most appeared HLA-restricted in a later analysis. Certain indistinguishable V segments, among them TRBV6-2 and TRBV6-3, were excluded. Later work associated roughly 15,000 TCR beta sequences with HLA alleles at 0.05 false discovery rate.

PCR primers comprised 60 Vbeta and 13 Jbeta primers. Original processing methods: A later analysis tallied 80 million or so unique TCR beta chains, approximately 11 million of them shared. Assay: immunoSEQ multiplex PCR; the TCRdb copy retains only in-frame clones and omits some. V, J and clone size are taken as reported in that table, and D and trimming were inferred from the DNA itself. This listing includes about 52,000 clones. About this clone: Its antigen is not identified.

The CDR3 is 12 residues long. CDR1 is SGHRS, CDR2 YFSETQ, per germline. V lost 5 bases and J 6 bases, leaving 10 bases between the germline ends. The source of this sequence is a woman between 55 and 75 years old in good health and CMV-seropositive. The sequencing sample was made of PBMCs. V and J are TRBV5-1 and TRBJ2-3, with D unresolved. CDR3 amino acids: CASSELGDTQYF. For the CDR3, the DNA is TGCGCCAGCAGTGAACTGGGCGATACGCAGTATTTT.